A single sample is the source of the 2 T cell receptor beta chains below, sequenced in a study of OX40 agonist ivuxolimab in advanced cancers. Method: immunoSEQ multiplex PCR; TCRdb's copy keeps in-frame clones and lacks some. Among about 27,000 clones listed, around 83% were seen once. Sequences were derived from CD4+ or CD8+ T cells sorted from blood, sampled in a trial of the OX40 agonist ivuxolimab. Source of these receptors: an adult with an advanced solid tumor such as melanoma, head and neck, liver or kidney cancer.

A single count supports this clone. The chain employs TRBV7-9 and TRBJ1-2, with TRBD1 matching 7 bases. From germline, CDR1 is SEHNR and CDR2 FQNEAQ (reference sequence). Trimming at V came to 0 bases and at J to 3 bases, leaving 4 bases not matched to a gene. There are 15 residues in the CDR3. CDR3 region: CASSLATGADYGYTF. For the CDR3, the DNA is TGTGCCAGCAGCTTAGCCACAGGGGCGGACTATGGCTACACCTTC.

V usage is TRBV9 and J usage is TRBJ1-1, with a possible D match to TRBD1 (6 bases). Germline V gene sequence: CDR1 SGDLS, CDR2 YYNGEE. Between the trimmed V and J ends, which lost 0 bases and 4 bases, there was a span of 10 bases. CDR3 length: 14 amino acids. CDR3 in amino acids: CASSVGGAGTEAFF. CDR3 nucleotides: TGTGCCAGCAGCGTAGGGGGGGCTGGCACTGAAGCTTTCTTT.